One and the same sample provided the 32 T cell receptor beta chains below, sequenced in a study of CD8 T cells in ankylosing spondylitis. Each CDR3 protein gets one entry after TCRdb re-called the 5' RACE reads with MiXCR. Altogether roughly 97,000 distinct CDR3 sequences are present, about 8.5% being singletons, with the ten largest covering approximately 9.9%. The sequenced material came from blood, either unsorted or a sorted T cell fraction (not recorded which). All receptors come from a male donor with ankylosing spondylitis or in good health (not recorded which).

Ten or more counts support this clonotype. This sequence joins TRBV3-1 and TRBJ2-7; D tentatively fits TRBD1 or TRBD2 (5 bases each). The CDR3 runs 19 residues. V lost 5 bases and J 7 bases, leaving 33 bases between the germline ends. CDR1 and CDR2 from the germline V gene are LGHDT and YNNKEL (reference sequence). The CDR3 sequence: CASSRGEISWGDSITEQYF. For the CDR3, the DNA is TGTGCCAGCAGCAGAGGGGAGATAAGTTGGGGAGACTCCATTACGGAGCAGTACTTC.

Many counts were recorded for this clonotype. The genes are TRBV20-1 and TRBJ2-1; TRBD2 agrees at 8 bases. Trimming took 2 bases from V and 3 from J; bases not matched to a gene: 6. Germline V gene data show CDR1 as DFQATT and CDR2 as SNEGSKA (reference sequence). This CDR3 is built from 15 residues. The CDR3 loop reads CSARYSGGVYNEQFF. CDR3 coding DNA: TGCAGTGCTAGATACAGCGGGGGTGTCTACAATGAGCAGTTCTTC.

The table lists this clonotype with many counts. The chain carries TRBV29-1 and TRBJ1-1; weak D call: TRBD1 (5 bases). The CDR3 is 12 residues long. Germline loops: CDR1 SQVTM, CDR2 ANQGSEA. With 6 bases removed from V and 4 bases from J, the gap between germline ends came to 12 bases. The CDR3 sequence is CSVQEVGTEAFF. In DNA, the CDR3 is TGCAGCGTACAGGAGGTAGGCACTGAAGCTTTCTTT.

Ten or more counts support this clonotype. This rearrangement joins TRBV20-1 to TRBJ2-3; D is perhaps TRBD2 (5 bases). The V gene's germline CDR1 is DFQATT and CDR2 SNEGSKA (reference sequence). The CDR3 consists of 11 residues. V gave up 5 bases and J gave up 4 bases, with 7 bases separating them. This CDR3 reads CSAERADTQYF. CDR3 sequence (DNA): TGCAGTGCTGAGAGGGCAGATACGCAGTATTTT.

With respect to this clonotype: At one boundary the junction diverges from the germline segment, which might be a read error. CDR3 residues: CAGSWDRGGTEAFF. The DNA of the CDR3 is TGTGCCGGCAGCTGGGACAGGGGCGGTACTGAAGCTTTCTTT. The rearrangement links TRBV11-1 to TRBJ1-1; 10 bases align to TRBD1. The germline gives CDR1 SGHAT, CDR2 FQDESV (reference sequence). This CDR3 has 14 amino acids.

This clonotype was seen ten or more times. The rearrangement links TRBV29-1 to TRBJ2-1; no clear D. The V gene lost 1 base and the J gene lost 5 bases, with 6 bases spanning the gap. CDR3 length: 12 amino acids. Germline V CDR1 and CDR2: SQVTM, ANQGSEA. The CDR3 spells CSVEGDDNEQFF. Written as DNA, the CDR3 is TGCAGCGTTGAAGGGGATGACAATGAGCAGTTCTTC.

As regards this clonotype: Since a much larger clone is just one base distant, this may be a read error. The chain uses TRBV7-9 and TRBJ1-4; D call uncertain. Germline-derived CDR1 and CDR2 are SEHNR and FQNEAQ (reference sequence). The CDR3 loop spans 15 amino acids. The V and J ends lost 2 bases and 3 bases respectively, with 10 bases between them. Here the CDR3 reads CASSLRAVPNEKLFF. The CDR3 coding sequence is TGTGCCAGCAGCTTACGGGCAGTCCCTAATGAAAAACTGTTTTTT.

This clonotype was seen ten or more times. J is TRBJ2-4 and V is TRBV7-8; TRBD2 matches 13 bases. CDR1 and CDR2 from the germline V gene are SGHVS and FQNEAQ. Trimming removed 11 bases from V and 3 bases from J; junction bases left unmatched: 22. The CDR3 length is 20 residues. DNA of the CDR3: TGTGCCTCAGCCCGCGGGACTAGCGGGACGAGGGGCATCGTCAAAAACATTCAGTACTTC. Translating gives CASARGTSGTRGIVKNIQYF.

This clonotype was seen repeatedly, ten times or more. This chain connects TRBV4-2 to TRBJ1-3; 9 nucleotides match TRBD1. Trimming at V came to 0 bases and at J to 0 bases, leaving 15 bases not matched to a gene. Germline-derived CDR1 and CDR2 are LGHNA and YNFKEQ. The CDR3 covers 21 residues. The CDR3 DNA reads as TGTGCCAGCAGCCAAGAGCGCCGGCCGGGACAGGGCCACCACTCTGGAAACACCATATATTTT. This codes for CASSQERRPGQGHHSGNTIYF.

CDR3 amino acids: CSAPDRGREKLFF. CDR3 coding DNA: TGCAGTGCTCCGGACAGGGGGCGAGAAAAACTGTTTTTT. The chain uses TRBV20-1 and TRBJ1-4; 11 positions agree with TRBD1. Losses at the gene ends were 5 bases for V and 8 bases for J; bases not matched to a gene: 4. Germline-derived CDR1 and CDR2 are DFQATT and SNEGSKA (reference sequence). There are 13 residues in the CDR3.

This clonotype was picked up many times. V and J are TRBV7-2 and TRBJ2-1; 7 bases line up with TRBD2. Germline CDR1 is SGHTA and CDR2 is FQGNSA. The V and J ends lost 8 bases and 8 bases, in that order; junction bases with no gene match: 12. This CDR3 spans 14 amino acids. In DNA, the CDR3 is TGTGCCAGCGTAGTTGGGCGGGAGTTCTATGAGCAGTTCTTC. It encodes CASVVGREFYEQFF.

This clonotype was detected ten times or more. The CDR3 loop reads CASSQDWGIDQPQHF. In nucleotides, the CDR3 is TGCGCCAGCAGCCAAGATTGGGGGATAGACCAGCCCCAGCATTTT. J is TRBJ1-5 and V is TRBV4-3; a possible D gene is TRBD1 (5 bases). The V gene's germline CDR1 is LGHNA and CDR2 YSLEER. Between the trimmed V and J ends, which lost 0 bases and 7 bases, there was a span of 13 bases. The CDR3 runs 15 residues.

This clonotype was recorded at least ten times. This chain uses TRBV9 with TRBJ2-5, with TRBD1 matching over 7 bases. Germline lookup yields CDR1 SGDLS and CDR2 YYNGEE. This CDR3 contains 15 residues. After removal of 0 bases from V and 5 bases from J, the junction contained 7 bases not matched to a gene. The CDR3: CASSVEGGRGETQYF. The CDR3 nucleotides read TGTGCCAGCAGCGTAGAAGGGGGCCGAGGGGAGACCCAGTACTTC.

The chain recombines TRBV7-2 with TRBJ1-3; no reliable D call. The V end was cut by 5 bases, the J end by 2 bases, with 13 bases between. The CDR3 length is 15 residues. The germline CDR1 and CDR2 sequences are SGHTA and FQGNSA. CDR3 amino acids: CASSQRTPPGNTIYF. For the CDR3, the DNA is TGTGCCAGCAGCCAAAGGACCCCCCCTGGAAACACCATATATTTT.

In this sample, this clonotype turned up many times. V and J are TRBV5-1 and TRBJ2-1, with a tentative D call TRBD2 (6 bases). The CDR3 covers 14 residues. The germline V gene has CDR1 SGHRS and CDR2 YFSETQ. Trimming removed 4 bases from V and 6 bases from J, with 14 bases in between. The CDR3 DNA is TGCGCCAGCAGCCTAGGGCCGGGACTCAATGAGCAGTTCTTC. This sequence encodes CASSLGPGLNEQFF.

This clonotype was counted at least ten times. The chain employs TRBV5-1 and TRBJ2-3; D remains unclear. This CDR3 region has 16 residues. Trimming stripped 1 base from V and 2 bases from J, with 14 bases between. Germline lookup yields CDR1 SGHRS and CDR2 YFSETQ. The CDR3 reads CASSLLGYGPTDTQYF. The CDR3 nucleotides are TGCGCCAGCAGCTTGCTAGGGTACGGACCCACAGATACGCAGTATTTT.

This clonotype was observed many times. The J gene is TRBJ2-7, the V gene TRBV5-1; 7 positions agree with TRBD2. The CDR3 totals 14 residues. V shed 0 bases, J shed 2 bases, and the junction held 2 bases outside the gene matches. Germline V gene sequence: CDR1 SGHRS, CDR2 YFSETQ. In DNA, the CDR3 is TGCGCCAGCAGCTTGGCCAGCGGGGCCTACGAGCAGTACTTC. It specifies CASSLASGAYEQYF.

This clonotype has at least ten counts. The rearrangement links TRBV9 to TRBJ2-2, with D perhaps matching TRBD1 (7 bases). V dropped 3 bases and J dropped 7 bases, with 16 bases sitting between them. CDR3 size: 15 residues. CDR1 is SGDLS, CDR2 YYNGEE, per germline. CDR3 in amino acids: CASSAPSQGGGELFF. The DNA for the CDR3 is TGTGCCAGCAGCGCACCCTCCCAGGGGGGCGGGGAGCTGTTTTTT. Complete variable domain (other parts from reference TRBV9 and TRBJ2-2): DSGVTQTPKHLITATGQRVTLRCSPRSGDLSVYWYQQSLDQGLQFLIQYYNGEERAKGNILERFSAQQFPDLHSELNLSSLELGDSALYFCASSAPSQGGGELFFGEGSRLTVL.

This clonotype has a count of ten or more. The chain carries TRBV12-3 or TRBV12-4 and TRBJ2-3, with D perhaps given as TRBD1 or TRBD2 (5 bases each). The V gene lost 5 bases and the J gene lost 4 bases, with 16 bases spanning the gap. This CDR3 region has 15 residues. The CDR3 is CASSPQGLEADTQYF. The CDR3 nucleotides read TGTGCCAGCAGTCCCCAGGGTCTGGAGGCAGATACGCAGTATTTT.

This clonotype was seen many times. The J gene is TRBJ2-7, the V gene TRBV29-1; 10 bases are a match to TRBD1. The CDR3 spans 15 residues. The germline CDR1 and CDR2 sequences are SQVTM and ANQGSEA. V shed 5 bases and J 1 base; nucleotides not matched to a gene: 8. Here the CDR3 reads CSVTSGTGVSYEQYF. The CDR3 DNA is TGCAGCGTTACCTCCGGGACAGGGGTGTCCTACGAGCAGTACTTC.

This clonotype was detected ten times or more. The gene calls are TRBV7-9 and TRBJ2-3, with no clear D. The V and J ends lost 4 bases and 2 bases respectively, with 7 bases between them. There are 13 residues in the CDR3. Looked up from germline, CDR1 is SEHNR and CDR2 is FQNEAQ (reference sequence). CDR3 amino acids: CASSSRLTDTQYF. The CDR3, as DNA: TGTGCCAGCAGCTCAAGACTCACAGATACGCAGTATTTT.

This clonotype was seen a handful of times. V usage is TRBV7-6 and J usage is TRBJ1-6; 9 positions match TRBD1. In germline, CDR1 is SGHVS, CDR2 FNYEAQ. This CDR3 is built from 13 residues. With V trimmed by 6 bases and J by 10 bases, 4 bases remained unmatched. In DNA, the CDR3 is TGTGCCAGCAGGGGACAGGGAGGCTCACCCCTCCACTTT. It is translated as CASRGQGGSPLHF.

This clonotype was seen ten or more times. The chain has TRBV12-3 or TRBV12-4 and TRBJ2-1; 9 nucleotides line up with TRBD1. J was trimmed by 6 bases and V by 6 bases; bases with no gene match: 9. The CDR3 has 15 residues. CDR3 loop: CASSPTRTGANEQFF. DNA for the CDR3: TGTGCCAGCAGCCCAACAAGGACAGGGGCCAATGAGCAGTTCTTC.

Many counts were recorded for this clonotype. The V call is TRBV6-1, the J call TRBJ2-7; TRBD2 matches 7 bases. This CDR3 has 16 residues. The J segment lost 2 bases and the V segment lost 7 bases, leaving 14 bases of the junction unmatched. The V gene's germline CDR1 is MNHNS and CDR2 SASEGT. The CDR3 protein is CASMGSRASGPYEQYF. DNA for the CDR3: TGTGCCAGCATGGGAAGTCGGGCTAGCGGACCCTACGAGCAGTACTTC.

This clonotype was seen repeatedly, ten times or more. J is TRBJ2-3 and V is TRBV9; 8 nucleotides match TRBD1. J gave up 5 bases and V 0 bases, and 2 bases lay outside the gene matches. The CDR3 is 14 amino acids. Germline-derived CDR1 and CDR2 are SGDLS and YYNGEE. The CDR3 region is CASSVVGQVDTQYF. CDR3 DNA sequence: TGTGCCAGCAGCGTAGTGGGACAGGTAGATACGCAGTATTTT.

This clonotype appeared many times. The V gene is TRBV20-1, the J gene TRBJ2-3; 8 bases line up with TRBD2. With V trimmed by 8 bases and J by 1 base, 11 bases remained unmatched. The CDR3 is 15 amino acids. Germline CDR1 reads DFQATT; CDR2 reads SNEGSKA (reference sequence). DNA of the CDR3: TGCAGTCCCGGAGGGCGGGGGGTTGGCACAGATACGCAGTATTTT. It specifies CSPGGRGVGTDTQYF.

This clonotype was recorded a few times. This chain connects TRBV6-5 to TRBJ2-5, with D uncertain. Trimming removed 5 bases at V and 2 bases at J, with 21 bases between. Germline lookup yields CDR1 MNHEY and CDR2 SVGAGI. CDR3 size: 17 residues. CDR3 region: CASSIGSILARQETQYF. CDR3 DNA sequence: TGTGCCAGCAGTATCGGATCGATTTTAGCCCGACAAGAGACCCAGTACTTC.

This clonotype has a handful of counts. V is TRBV27 and J is TRBJ2-5; D remains unclear. CDR3 length equals 11 residues. Trimming removed 6 bases at V and 5 bases at J, with 7 bases between. The germline V gene encodes CDR1 MNHEY and CDR2 SMNVEV (reference sequence). The chain's CDR3 is CASRGYETQYF. Here the CDR3 DNA reads TGTGCCAGCAGAGGGTATGAGACCCAGTACTTC.

This clonotype was recorded at least ten times. This chain uses TRBV27 with TRBJ2-4, with no clear D. The CDR3 covers 16 residues. Germline lookup yields CDR1 MNHEY and CDR2 SMNVEV (reference sequence). Trimming pared 7 bases from V and 3 bases from J, leaving 19 bases between. The DNA for the CDR3 is TGTGCCAGCACCCCTACGACGACGGCGTTCAAAAACATTCAGTACTTC. This gives the protein CASTPTTTAFKNIQYF.

This clonotype was seen ten or more times. This chain links TRBV5-1 with TRBJ2-3; D unresolved. Trimming removed 4 bases at V and 5 bases at J, with 8 bases between. Germline V gives CDR1 SGHRS, CDR2 YFSETQ. There are 12 residues in the CDR3. CDR3 DNA: TGCGCCAGCAGCCCCCTCGGAGATACGCAGTATTTT. Translated: CASSPLGDTQYF.

This clonotype was recorded many times. The rearrangement links TRBV20-1 to TRBJ1-5, with 7 bases that match TRBD1. Germline V gene data show CDR1 as DFQATT and CDR2 as SNEGSKA (reference sequence). This CDR3 region has 15 residues. Trimming cost V 1 base and J 3 bases; bases outside gene matches: 6. The CDR3 nucleotides are TGCAGTGCTAGAGCCCCGACAGGGTTCAATCAGCCCCAGCATTTT. Protein sequence: CSARAPTGFNQPQHF.

The rearrangement links TRBV7-2 to TRBJ2-3; D is perhaps TRBD2 (5 bases). Trimming cost V 1 base and J 5 bases, with 13 bases left between them. CDR1 and CDR2 from the germline V gene are SGHTA and FQGNSA. The CDR3 length is 15 residues. As DNA, the CDR3 is TGTGCCAGCAGCTTAGTCCCGGACTCCGGAGATACGCAGTATTTT. Translating gives CASSLVPDSGDTQYF.